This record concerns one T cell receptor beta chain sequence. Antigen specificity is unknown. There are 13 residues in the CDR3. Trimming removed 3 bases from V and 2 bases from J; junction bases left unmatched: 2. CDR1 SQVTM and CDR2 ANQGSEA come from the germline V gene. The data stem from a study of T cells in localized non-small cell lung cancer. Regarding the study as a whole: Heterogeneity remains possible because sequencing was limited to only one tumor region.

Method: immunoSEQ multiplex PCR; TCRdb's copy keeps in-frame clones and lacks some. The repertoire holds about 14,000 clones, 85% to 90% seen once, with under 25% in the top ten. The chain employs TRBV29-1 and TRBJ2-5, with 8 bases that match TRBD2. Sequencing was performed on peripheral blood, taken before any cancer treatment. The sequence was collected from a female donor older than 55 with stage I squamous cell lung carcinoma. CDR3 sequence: CSVDIAGQETQYF. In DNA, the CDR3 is TGCAGCGTTGACATAGCGGGGCAAGAGACCCAGTACTTC.